The 18 T cell receptor beta chains below all came from one sample that was sequenced in a study of T cell responses to AZD1222 COVID-19 vaccine. Some clones are missing from TCRdb's copy, which holds only in-frame ones; the method was immunoSEQ multiplex PCR. The profile shows tens of thousands of clones, 70% to 90% of them singletons. Sequencing was performed on peripheral blood, taken on day 0 of MenACWY control vaccination. The source of these receptors is an adult in good health.

This clone has just one count. The genes are TRBV7-2 and TRBJ2-7; unclear D gene. There are 15 residues in the CDR3. V lost 1 base, J lost 2 bases, and 12 bases lay in between. The germline CDR1 and CDR2 sequences are SGHTA and FQGNSA. CDR3 DNA sequence: TGTGCCAGCAGCTTAGAATTCACCAGAACCTACGAGCAGTACTTC. The encoded protein is CASSLEFTRTYEQYF.

The chain couples TRBV10-3 to TRBJ2-7, with D tentatively TRBD1 or TRBD2 (5 bases each). The CDR3 spans 14 residues. Trimming cost V 4 bases and J 12 bases, with 22 bases left between them. Germline CDR1 ENHRY, CDR2 SYGVKD. The CDR3 nucleotides are TGTGCCATCAGTGGAACACAGGAGTTTTACGAGGGGTACTTC. Encoded protein: CAISGTQEFYEGYF.

This clone appeared once. The rearrangement links TRBV11-3 to TRBJ1-1; weak D call: TRBD1 (6 bases). The CDR3 runs 14 residues. The V end lost 2 bases, the J end lost 5 bases, and 12 bases lay between the germline ends. The germline CDR1 and CDR2 sequences are SGHNT and YENEEA. The CDR3 region has the DNA TGTGCCAGCAGCTTAACAGGGCAGAATACTGAAGCTTTCTTT. Encoded protein: CASSLTGQNTEAFF.

This chain links TRBV3-1 (or the pseudogene TRBV3-2) with TRBJ2-1; D may be TRBD2 (6 bases). This CDR3 comprises 15 residues. The V end lost 5 bases, the J end lost 4 bases, and 15 bases lay between the germline ends. The V gene's germline CDR1 is LGHDT and CDR2 YNNKEL (reference sequence). The DNA of the CDR3 is TGTGCCAGCAGCTACCCGGGACTTAGTTACAATGAGCAGTTCTTC. Its translation: CASSYPGLSYNEQFF.

J is TRBJ1-2 and V is TRBV5-1; 7 bases are a match to TRBD1. The CDR3 consists of 13 residues. Per germline, CDR1 SGHRS and CDR2 YFSETQ. Trimming at V came to 3 bases and at J to 5 bases, leaving 4 bases not matched to a gene. In nucleotides, the CDR3 is TGCGCCAGCAGCTCGGGGACAGATTATGGCTACACCTTC. It codes for CASSSGTDYGYTF.

This rearrangement joins TRBV25-1 to TRBJ2-2; 8 bases match TRBD1. The junction had 9 bases not matched to a gene; V was cut back by 5 bases and J by 4 bases. The germline gives CDR1 MGHDK, CDR2 SYGVNS. The CDR3 has 16 amino acids. The CDR3 DNA is TGTGCCAGCAGTCCGGACAGGGCACCAAGCACCGGGGAGCTGTTTTTT. Translated, it gives CASSPDRAPSTGELFF.

This sequence joins TRBV11-3 and TRBJ2-7; TRBD2 matches at 8 bases. The CDR3 sequence is 13 residues long. The V and J ends lost 5 bases and 4 bases, in that order; junction bases with no gene match: 4. Germline CDR1 and CDR2: SGHNT and YENEEA. CDR3 coding DNA: TGTGCCAGCAGCGCGACGGGGGGGTACGAGCAGTACTTC. This sequence encodes CASSATGGYEQYF.

This clone was observed once. V and J are TRBV6-5 and TRBJ2-2; D ambiguous. There are 13 residues in the CDR3. V lost 7 bases to trimming and J lost 4 bases, with 10 bases between them. From germline, CDR1 is MNHEY and CDR2 SVGAGI. DNA of the CDR3: TGTGCCAGCATGTGGGGAAGCACCGGGGAGCTGTTTTTT. Translation: CASMWGSTGELFF.

J is TRBJ1-1 and V is TRBV24-1, with TRBD1 as a possible D gene (5 bases). Looked up from germline, CDR1 is KGHDR and CDR2 is SFDVKD. V was pared by 10 bases and J by 1 base, with 12 bases between. CDR3 length: 13 residues. The CDR3 spells CATRDRGNTEAFF. The CDR3 DNA is TGTGCCACTAGGGACCGTGGGAACACTGAAGCTTTCTTT.

V usage is TRBV18 and J usage is TRBJ2-7; 13 nucleotides agree with TRBD2. The CDR3 loop spans 16 amino acids. Trimming removed 4 bases from V and 0 bases from J; junction bases left unmatched: 3. Germline V gives CDR1 KGHSH, CDR2 LQKENI. The chain's CDR3 is CASSRGTSGASYEQYF. CDR3 nucleotide sequence: TGTGCCAGCTCACGCGGGACTAGCGGGGCCTCCTACGAGCAGTACTTC.

The V call is TRBV7-2, the J call TRBJ2-7; 9 bases are a match to TRBD2. This CDR3 region has 13 residues. Germline V gene data show CDR1 as SGHTA and CDR2 as FQGNSA. Trimming removed 3 bases from V and 5 bases from J; junction bases left unmatched: 2. The CDR3 nucleotides read TGTGCCAGCAGCTTTAGCGGGAGACACGAGCAGTACTTC. This encodes CASSFSGRHEQYF.

This chain connects TRBV28 to TRBJ1-6; D uncertain. Germline V gene lookup returns CDR1 MDHEN and CDR2 SYDVKM. Deletions cut 8 bases from V and 7 bases from J, with 15 bases between. The CDR3 has 14 amino acids. This chain's CDR3 is CASRWRTVNSPLHF. The CDR3 nucleotides read TGTGCCAGCCGCTGGAGGACGGTGAATTCACCCCTCCACTTT.

CDR3 coding DNA: TGTGCCACCTTGGGTCCTGGGGCCAACGTCCTGACTTTC. Protein: CATLGPGANVLTF. The V gene is TRBV10-3, the J gene TRBJ2-6; D unclear. V lost 10 bases and J 2 bases, leaving 9 bases between the germline ends. Germline lookup yields CDR1 ENHRY and CDR2 SYGVKD. The CDR3 is 13 amino acids.

Only one count was recorded for this clone. The V gene is TRBV23-1, the J gene TRBJ2-7, with TRBD2 matching over 9 bases. TRBV23-1 is known as an ORF, though its function is uncertain. This CDR3 region has 14 residues. V lost 6 bases and J lost 3; bases outside the gene matches: 6. This CDR3 reads CASRQKLAGYEQYF. CDR3 DNA: TGCGCCAGCAGGCAAAAACTAGCGGGCTACGAGCAGTACTTC.

The V call is TRBV19, the J call TRBJ2-7; D call uncertain. V dropped 1 base and J dropped 0 bases, with 10 bases sitting between them. CDR1 is LNHDA, CDR2 SQIVND, per germline (reference sequence). CDR3 length: 15 residues. The DNA of the CDR3 is TGTGCCAGTAGTATAGGCGGACCCAGCTCCTACGAGCAGTACTTC. Translating it yields CASSIGGPSSYEQYF.

The gene calls are TRBV5-1 and TRBJ2-3; D is perhaps TRBD1 (5 bases). This CDR3 region has 17 residues. Germline V gene lookup returns CDR1 SGHRS and CDR2 YFSETQ. Between the trimmed V and J ends, which lost 0 bases and 3 bases, there was a span of 17 bases. CDR3 amino acids: CASSLEGIGYGTDTQYF. Written as DNA, the CDR3 is TGCGCCAGCAGCTTGGAGGGGATTGGGTACGGGACAGATACGCAGTATTTT.

The V call is TRBV7-2, the J call TRBJ2-7; 10 bases fit TRBD2. The junction had 8 bases not matched to a gene; V was cut back by 1 base and J by 5 bases. The CDR3 sequence is 16 residues long. Germline assignment: CDR1 SGHTA and CDR2 FQGNSA. The CDR3 here is CASSLGSTSGLNEQYF. DNA of the CDR3: TGTGCCAGCAGCTTAGGCTCGACTAGCGGGCTTAACGAGCAGTACTTC.

The gene calls are TRBV25-1 and TRBJ2-7, with a possible D match to TRBD1 (5 bases). Per the germline V gene, CDR1 is MGHDK and CDR2 is SYGVNS. Trimming removed 3 bases at V and 3 bases at J, with 9 bases between. This CDR3 spans 13 amino acids. The CDR3 loop reads CASSDPDSYEQYF. In DNA form, the CDR3 reads TGTGCCAGCAGTGATCCAGACAGCTACGAGCAGTACTTC.